This is a list of T cell receptor beta chains from one sample in a study of cytomegalovirus exposure and HLA in healthy donors. The method was immunoSEQ multiplex PCR; TCRdb's version includes in-frame clones alone and lacks a portion of them. The data contain over 95,000 clones, 67% of them singletons. The sample comprised PBMCs. These receptor sequences come from a man aged 18 to 35 in good health and CMV-seropositive. Each CDR3 is given with its conserved first and last residue.

j_gene | v_gene | CDR3aa
TRBJ2-3 | TRBV2 | CASSETGLARGADTQYF
TRBJ2-3 | TRBV5-1 | CASSLSGDSTDTQYF
TRBJ2-1 | TRBV4-2 | CASSGGGNEQFF
TRBJ1-1 | TRBV5-4 | CASSLQGAGTEAFF
TRBJ1-1 | TRBV10-2 | CASRETGPYTEAFF
TRBJ1-5 | TRBV6-5 | CASSAGGAHQPQHF
TRBJ2-1 | TRBV10-2 | CASRGLAGSNEQFF
TRBJ2-3 | TRBV7-9 | CASSFGPGGTDTQYF
TRBJ2-5 | TRBV9 | CASSVTSLPPETQYF
TRBJ2-4 | TRBV5-4 | CASSRDRGPENIQYF
TRBJ2-1 | TRBV15 | CATSGVTGTSIREQFF
TRBJ2-3 | TRBV6-4 | CASSESGGRDTQYF
TRBJ2-1 | TRBV27 | CASSLSLAGGTYNEQFF
TRBJ2-2 | TRBV27 | CASSLWAFTGELFF
TRBJ1-4 | TRBV7-2 | CASRRTTNEKLFF
TRBJ1-2 | TRBV19 | CAISETGGGYTF
TRBJ1-6 | TRBV6-1 | CASSELRDNSPLHF
TRBJ2-2 | TRBV2 | CASSEVTTNTGELFF
TRBJ1-6 | TRBV28 | CASSLPSVNSPLHF
TRBJ1-1 | TRBV6-1 | CASSVLEGNTEAFF
TRBJ1-1 | TRBV28 | CASSWGQMNTEAFF
TRBJ1-2 | TRBV5-1 | CASSSGDLNNYGYTF